A selection of T cell receptor beta chains follows, all from one sample in a study of T cells after posttransplantation cyclophosphamide. Assay: immunoSEQ multiplex PCR; the TCRdb copy retains only in-frame clones and omits some. The sample includes about 22,000 clones, 97% of them seen just once. The sequenced material came from naive CD4+ T cells sorted from PBMCs. All receptors derive from a man between 50 and 59 years old in good health, CMV-negative, and a related stem cell transplant donor. Both conserved end residues are part of each CDR3. Fields, in order: clone size, V gene, J gene, D gene, CDR3 protein, CDR3 DNA. D genes are given only for firm matches. Clone size is stated in some rows and not others, as once, few, many or a class when expanded.

>-|TRBV7-6|TRBJ2-1|TRBD2
CASSLVLAGASLNEQFF
TGTGCCAGCAGCTTAGTTCTAGCGGGAGCTTCCTTGAATGAGCAGTTCTTC
>once|TRBV6-5|TRBJ1-2|-
CASSFSGLRGYTF
TGTGCCAGCAGCTTTTCAGGGTTGCGAGGCTACACCTTC
>-|TRBV6-1|TRBJ1-1|-
CASRPPPDREAFF
TGTGCCAGCAGGCCCCCCCCCGACAGGGAAGCTTTCTTT
>-|TRBV7-9|TRBJ2-2|-
CASSPLYTGELFF
TGTGCCAGCAGCCCTCTTTACACCGGGGAGCTGTTTTTT
>-|TRBV2|TRBJ2-3|-
CASTSRDTQYF
TGTGCCAGCACCTCCCGTGATACGCAGTATTTT
>-|TRBV9|TRBJ2-7|TRBD1
CASSLEDRAYEQYF
TGTGCCAGCAGCTTGGAGGACAGGGCCTACGAGCAGTACTTC
>-|TRBV5-1|TRBJ2-1|TRBD1
CASRGQGAGNEQFF
TGCGCCAGCAGAGGACAGGGGGCTGGGAATGAGCAGTTCTTC
>-|TRBV14|TRBJ2-1|TRBD2
CASSHVGTSGRAVHNEQFF
TGTGCCAGCAGCCACGTCGGGACTAGCGGGAGGGCCGTCCACAATGAGCAGTTCTTC
>-|TRBV11-2|TRBJ2-3|-
CASSRGAADTQYF
TGTGCCAGCAGTCGGGGGGCGGCAGATACGCAGTATTTT
>once|TRBV9|TRBJ2-3|TRBD1
CASSVAGQGPDTQYF
TGTGCCAGCAGCGTAGCGGGACAGGGACCAGATACGCAGTATTTT
>-|TRBV29-1|TRBJ1-2|TRBD1
CSVDRRDRNGYTF
TGCAGCGTTGATCGAAGGGACAGGAATGGCTACACCTTC
>-|TRBV6-5|TRBJ1-5|-
CASSYSFGTNQPQHF
TGTGCCAGCAGTTACTCCTTCGGTACGAATCAGCCCCAGCATTTT
>-|TRBV5-5|TRBJ1-2|-
CASSLVQGNYGYTF
TGTGCCAGCAGCTTGGTGCAGGGAAACTATGGCTACACCTTC
>once|TRBV5-6|TRBJ2-7|-
CASRSQGSSYEQYF
TGTGCCAGCAGATCACAGGGAAGCTCCTACGAGCAGTACTTC
>-|TRBV5-1|TRBJ2-5|TRBD1
CASSLSWTGGVQETQYF
TGCGCCAGCAGCTTGAGCTGGACAGGAGGTGTGCAAGAGACCCAGTACTTC
>-|TRBV25-1|TRBJ1-5|-
CASSARQVPQPQHF
TGTGCCAGCAGTGCCAGACAGGTCCCTCAGCCCCAGCATTTT
>-|TRBV7-2|TRBJ1-2|-
CASSADSGTLGYTF
TGTGCCAGCAGCGCTGACTCCGGGACATTGGGCTACACCTTC
>-|TRBV11-3|TRBJ2-5|TRBD2
CASSFGLDPYGETQYF
TGTGCCAGCAGCTTTGGACTAGATCCCTACGGGGAGACCCAGTACTTC
>once|TRBV9|TRBJ1-3|TRBD1
CASSARGTGGNTIYF
TGTGCCAGCAGCGCGAGGGGGACAGGGGGAAACACCATATATTTT
>-|TRBV10-3|TRBJ2-6|TRBD1
CAISETGTGGSGANVLTF
TGTGCCATCAGTGAGACAGGGACAGGGGGCTCGGGGGCCAACGTCCTGACTTTC
>-|TRBV7-6|TRBJ1-4|TRBD1
CASSLWTGGVEKLFF
TGTGCCAGCAGCTTATGGACAGGGGGCGTTGAAAAACTGTTTTTT
>once|TRBV6-5|TRBJ2-2|TRBD2
CASSAGTSPGELFF
TGTGCCAGCAGTGCCGGGACTAGTCCCGGGGAGCTGTTTTTT
>-|TRBV7-3|TRBJ2-2|TRBD2
CASSSIAGGPDTGELFF
TGTGCCAGCAGCTCAATAGCGGGAGGGCCCGACACCGGGGAGCTGTTTTTT
>-|TRBV19|TRBJ2-7|TRBD1
CASSTLTGGVYEQYF
TGTGCCAGTAGTACCCTGACAGGGGGCGTTTACGAGCAGTACTTC
>-|TRBV27|TRBJ2-3|-
CASSFLQNTDTQYF
TGTGCCAGCAGTTTCTTGCAGAACACAGATACGCAGTATTTT
>-|TRBV5-1|TRBJ2-7|TRBD2
CASSYASGGPSSYEQYF
TGCGCCAGCAGCTATGCTAGCGGGGGCCCAAGCTCCTACGAGCAGTACTTC
>-|TRBV7-6|TRBJ1-6|-
CASTPRTDNSPLHF
TGTGCCAGCACCCCTAGGACAGATAATTCCCCCCTCCACTTT
>-|TRBV18|TRBJ1-6|-
CASSPGGRVVSALHF
TGTGCCAGCTCACCGGGAGGGAGGGTCGTGTCGGCCCTCCACTTT
>once|TRBV18|TRBJ1-1|-
CASANERTENTEAFF
TGTGCCAGCGCGAATGAGCGGACAGAAAACACTGAAGCTTTCTTT
>-|TRBV5-1|TRBJ2-3|-
CASSLDTWGAQYF
TGCGCCAGCAGCTTGGACACTTGGGGGGCGCAGTATTTT
>-|TRBV11-1|TRBJ1-6|-
CASSTRRLGGSPLHF
TGTGCCAGCAGCACCCGGCGGCTTGGGGGGTCACCCCTCCACTTT
>-|TRBV5-1|TRBJ2-1|-
CASSLTHVFAAGEQFF
TGCGCCAGCAGCTTGACCCATGTGTTTGCCGCAGGTGAGCAGTTCTTC
>-|TRBV7-9|TRBJ2-1|TRBD2
CASSLSSGGVINEQFF
TGTGCCAGCAGCCTCTCTAGCGGGGGGGTGATAAATGAGCAGTTCTTC
>-|TRBV7-3|TRBJ2-1|TRBD2
CASSSSSGGAHEQFF
TGTGCCAGCAGCTCATCTAGCGGGGGGGCCCATGAGCAGTTCTTC
>-|TRBV9|TRBJ1-5|TRBD1
CASSPSPGTGSPQHF
TGTGCCAGCAGCCCCAGTCCCGGGACAGGGAGCCCCCAGCATTTT
>once|TRBV9|TRBJ2-3|-
CASSVSSRAPDTQYF
TGTGCCAGCAGCGTATCGAGCAGGGCTCCAGATACGCAGTATTTT
>-|TRBV18|TRBJ2-7|TRBD2
CASSRTSGSPHEQYF
TGTGCCAGCTCGAGGACTAGCGGGAGTCCCCACGAGCAGTACTTC
>-|TRBV18|TRBJ1-2|-
CASSPALIGRGSRGYTF
TGTGCCAGCTCACCAGCTCTTATCGGCAGGGGCTCTCGGGGCTACACCTTC
>-|TRBV12-5|TRBJ1-1|-
CASGLARPMDKTEAFF
TGTGCTAGTGGTTTGGCTCGGCCTATGGACAAGACTGAAGCTTTCTTT
>-|TRBV7-8|TRBJ1-2|TRBD1
CASSWGTETYGYTF
TGTGCCAGCAGCTGGGGGACAGAGACCTATGGCTACACCTTC
>-|TRBV9|TRBJ2-5|-
CASSARLGRETQYF
TGTGCCAGCAGCGCTAGACTAGGTCGGGAGACCCAGTACTTC
>-|TRBV11-3|TRBJ2-7|TRBD1
CASSSPDRVGEQYF
TGTGCCAGCAGCTCGCCGGACAGGGTTGGTGAGCAGTACTTC